This record concerns one T cell receptor beta chain sequence. What it binds is not known. This PCR relied on a set of 60 Vbeta primers and 13 Jbeta primers. Produced via immunoSEQ multiplex PCR; TCRdb's table is partial and in-frame only. This table has about 190,000 clones, 60% to 80% appearing once. V dropped 5 bases and J dropped 5 bases, with 15 bases sitting between them. The length of the CDR3 is 14 residues. CDR1 and CDR2 from the germline V gene are LNHDA and SQIVND (reference sequence). The sample is drawn from a study of cytomegalovirus exposure and HLA in healthy donors. In the study overall: Unique TCR beta sequences numbering approximately 120 million came from around 180 million T cells in an earlier analysis. Whole-study results and caveats: Follow-up analysis later connected one missense variant in DCLRE1C with trimming of TCR beta V- and J-genes. Analysis performed later showed TCR beta chains linked to HLA being more clonally expanded than equally common others.

The chain combines TRBV19 with TRBJ2-5, with a tentative D call TRBD2 (5 bases). The clonotype originates from a woman aged 25 to 39 in good health and CMV-seropositive. Sequencing was done on a sample of PBMCs. CDR3 nucleotides: TGTGCCAGTAGTTCACGGACTGGAATGGAGACCCAGTACTTC. It yields the protein CASSSRTGMETQYF. Full variable domain (outside the CDR3, taken from reference TRBV19 and TRBJ2-5): DGGITQSPKYLFRKEGQNVTLSCEQNLNHDAMYWYRQDPGQGLRLIYYSQIVNDFQKGDIAEGYSVSREKKESFPLTVTSAQKNPTAFYLCASSSRTGMETQYFGPGTRLLVL.